What follows are 18 T cell receptor beta chains derived from one specimen sequenced in a study of blood T cells in healthy people across ages. With a J-beta primer mix and a sample-barcoded 5' primer, a second PCR ran roughly 6 to 11 cycles. TCRdb independently ran MiXCR on the 5' RACE reads; one entry per CDR3 protein. The sample gives around 1,500,000 distinct CDR3 sequences, approximately 30% of which show up once; 7% to 9% is in the top ten. Sequenced sample: blood. Receptors originate from a woman between 25 and 40 years old in good health.

The chain carries TRBV7-9 and TRBJ2-7; 8 bases match TRBD1. The J call is doubtful: the DNA matches TRBJ2-5 better. Germline lookup yields CDR1 SEHNR and CDR2 FQNEAQ (reference sequence). There are 16 residues in the CDR3. The CDR3 spells CASSLAWGQEGETQYF. The DNA for the CDR3 is TGTGCCAGCAGCTTAGCGTGGGGACAGGAGGGAGAGACCCAGTACTTC.

The chain is built from TRBV6-5 and TRBJ1-1; D ambiguous. V lost 6 bases, J lost 4 bases, and 15 bases lay in between. Germline V lookup: CDR1 MNHEY, CDR2 SVGAGI. The CDR3 runs 14 residues. The CDR3 sequence: CASSPAGNPTEAFF. The CDR3 DNA is TGTGCCAGCAGCCCAGCCGGTAACCCCACTGAAGCTTTCTTT.

The chain joins TRBV28 to TRBJ1-6, with 8 nucleotides matching TRBD1. The CDR3 runs 13 residues. The germline V gene encodes CDR1 MDHEN and CDR2 SYDVKM. Germline trimming cut 11 bases from V and 9 bases from J; bases unmatched to any gene: 9. This CDR3 reads CAYRGQGISPLHF. The CDR3 region has the DNA TGTGCCTACCGAGGACAGGGTATTTCACCCCTCCACTTT.

Only a few counts were recorded for this clonotype. The chain couples TRBV3-1 to TRBJ2-5; no clear D. Germline V gene data show CDR1 as LGHDT and CDR2 as YNNKEL (reference sequence). The CDR3 contains 15 residues. V dropped 0 bases and J dropped 2 bases, with 10 bases sitting between them. DNA of the CDR3: TGTGCCAGCAGCCAAGACACCGGGCCTCAAGAGACCCAGTACTTC. The encoded protein is CASSQDTGPQETQYF.

This clonotype came up a few times. This sequence joins TRBV20-1 and TRBJ2-1; 7 bases are a match to TRBD2. The CDR3 consists of 12 residues. Trimming took 5 bases from V and 8 from J; bases not matched to a gene: 6. CDR1 is DFQATT, CDR2 SNEGSKA, per germline (reference sequence). CDR3 DNA sequence: TGCAGTGCTGTAGCGGGCGGGGATGAGCAGTTCTTC. It specifies CSAVAGGDEQFF.

The gene calls are TRBV29-1 and TRBJ2-2; D tentatively reads TRBD1 or TRBD2 (7 bases each). The V end lost 8 bases, the J end lost 2 bases, and 18 bases lay between the germline ends. The CDR3 sequence is 15 residues long. Germline V gene lookup returns CDR1 SQVTM and CDR2 ANQGSEA. The CDR3 DNA follows: TGCAGCCCTCGGGGGGACAGAAAAAACACCGGGGAGCTGTTTTTT. It codes for CSPRGDRKNTGELFF.

This chain connects TRBV10-3 to TRBJ2-1; 8 bases match TRBD2. Per germline, CDR1 ENHRY and CDR2 SYGVKD. There are 16 residues in the CDR3. The trim removed 5 bases at V and 5 bases at J, leaving 11 bases unmatched. The CDR3 region is CAISKRRAGENNEQFF. The DNA of the CDR3 is TGTGCCATCAGTAAGCGTAGAGCGGGGGAGAACAATGAGCAGTTCTTC.

V gene TRBV12-3 or TRBV12-4 combines with J gene TRBJ2-5, with 12 bases aligning to TRBD2. The CDR3 runs to 15 residues. The junction had 6 bases not matched to a gene; V was cut back by 5 bases and J by 5 bases. The CDR3 spells CASSPPSGGDETQYF. As DNA, the CDR3 is TGTGCCAGCAGTCCTCCTAGCGGGGGGGATGAGACCCAGTACTTC.

Regarding this clonotype: With a much larger clone just one base away, this may be a read error. The V and J genes are TRBV12-3 or TRBV12-4 and TRBJ2-1; 9 bases agree with TRBD1. The CDR3 consists of 13 residues. This CDR3 is CAGSFFGTGEQFF. The DNA for the CDR3 is TGTGCCGGCAGTTTTTTTGGGACAGGGGAGCAGTTCTTC.

This clonotype was recorded a few times. The J gene is TRBJ1-3, the V gene TRBV12-3 or TRBV12-4; D remains unclear. This CDR3 comprises 14 residues. Trimming shortened V by 7 bases and J by 2 bases, and 12 bases separated the two germline ends. In nucleotides, the CDR3 is TGTGCCAGCACCCCAGCGGGCCCTGGAAACACCATATATTTT. Its protein product is CASTPAGPGNTIYF.

This clonotype has at least ten counts. The rearrangement joins TRBV20-1 to TRBJ1-1; no reliable D call. The CDR3 spans 12 residues. V gave up 6 bases and J gave up 5 bases, with 13 bases separating them. CDR1 is DFQATT and CDR2 is SNEGSKA in the germline V gene (reference sequence). CDR3 loop: CSAFRSETEAFF. As DNA, the CDR3 is TGCAGTGCCTTTCGTTCAGAGACTGAAGCTTTCTTT.

The rearrangement joins TRBV12-3 or TRBV12-4 to TRBJ2-5; D is perhaps TRBD2 (5 bases). This CDR3 region has 15 residues. Trimming shortened V by 3 bases and J by 2 bases, and 13 bases separated the two germline ends. CDR3 loop: CASSLLEAPQETQYF. The CDR3 region has the DNA TGTGCCAGCAGTTTGTTGGAGGCGCCTCAAGAGACCCAGTACTTC.

A note on this clonotype: Relative to the germline gene, one junction end is altered; a read error may explain this. The rearrangement links TRBV20-1 to TRBJ2-6; the D call may be TRBD1 or TRBD2 (6 bases each). The length of the CDR3 is 21 residues. Germline V gives CDR1 DFQATT, CDR2 SNEGSKA (reference sequence). CDR3 residues: CSARDSVSLGGATSGADVLTF. CDR3 DNA sequence: TGCAGTGCTAGAGATTCCGTGTCTCTGGGGGGCGCTACTTCTGGGGCCGACGTCCTGACTTTC.

In regard to this clonotype: The junction departs from germline at one end; a sequencing error may be responsible. This chain connects TRBV6-2 or TRBV6-3 to TRBJ2-1; D is tentatively TRBD1 or TRBD2 (5 bases each). Germline CDR1 is MNHEY and CDR2 is SVGEGT. The CDR3 totals 15 residues. The chain's CDR3 is CTSSYGASLYNEQFF. CDR3 bases: TGTACCAGCAGTTACGGGGCTAGCCTCTACAATGAGCAGTTCTTC.

This clonotype appeared a single time. The chain joins TRBV6-1 to TRBJ2-5; no clear D gene. Germline V gene lookup returns CDR1 MNHNS and CDR2 SASEGT. The V gene lost 3 bases and the J gene lost 11 bases, with 13 bases spanning the gap. The CDR3 runs to 12 residues. This CDR3 is CASSEIGNEQYF. DNA for the CDR3: TGTGCCAGCAGTGAGATCGGCAATGAGCAGTACTTC.

This clonotype was seen a handful of times. The rearrangement joins TRBV18 to TRBJ2-1; TRBD1 matches 8 bases. The germline CDR1 and CDR2 sequences are KGHSH and LQKENI. This CDR3 is 16 amino acids long. Unmatched junction bases numbered 7, after V lost 2 bases and J lost 4 bases. The CDR3, as DNA: TGTGCCAGCTCACCAACTACAGGGGGACTTTACAATGAGCAGTTCTTC. Its translation is CASSPTTGGLYNEQFF.

The table lists this clonotype with many counts. The chain combines TRBV7-3 with TRBJ2-7; tentatively, D is TRBD1 (6 bases). The germline V and J ends were trimmed by 5 bases and 1 base, with 15 bases remaining between them. CDR1 and CDR2 from the germline V gene are SGHTA and FQGTGA. This CDR3 is 15 amino acids long. CDR3 DNA sequence: TGTGCCAGCAGCCTGACAGGTAGTTCTTCCTACGAGCAGTACTTC. Its translation is CASSLTGSSSYEQYF.

The chain combines TRBV10-3 with TRBJ2-7; 9 bases match TRBD1. With V trimmed by 4 bases and J by 2 bases, 3 bases remained unmatched. Germline-derived CDR1 and CDR2 are ENHRY and SYGVKD. The CDR3 loop spans 14 amino acids. DNA for the CDR3: TGTGCCATCAGTGGGACAGGGGCCACCTACGAGCAGTACTTC. Residues: CAISGTGATYEQYF.